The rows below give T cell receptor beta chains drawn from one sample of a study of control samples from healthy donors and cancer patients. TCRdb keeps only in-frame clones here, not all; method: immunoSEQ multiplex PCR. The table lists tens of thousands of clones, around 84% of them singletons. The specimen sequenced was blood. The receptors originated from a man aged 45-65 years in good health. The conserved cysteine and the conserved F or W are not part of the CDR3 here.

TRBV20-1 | SASLNRHEAF
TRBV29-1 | SVGQGENTEAF
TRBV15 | ATSRDRAGSEAF
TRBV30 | AWSVSAYEQY
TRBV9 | ASSVGGEGGPQH
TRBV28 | ASSSTGGWTEAF
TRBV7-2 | ASSLVGGHDYGYT
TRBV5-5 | ASSLDRVEQPQH
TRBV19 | ASSIQGANTEAF
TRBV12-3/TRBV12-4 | ASTTGTREAF
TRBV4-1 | ASSQEGSGVGGYT
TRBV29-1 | SVLHRDRGFQF
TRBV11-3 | ASSSRRDSIYGYT
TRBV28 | ASSEGQGFTDTQY
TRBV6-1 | ASSDGNSGNTIY
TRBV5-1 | ASSGGLVSYSTDTQY
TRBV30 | AGRKNTGELF
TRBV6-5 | ASSRTGTYEQY
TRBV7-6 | ASSLAETDRADNEQF
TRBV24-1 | ATSHGATDTQY
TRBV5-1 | ASSPGQAADNEQF
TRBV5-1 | ASSLGLQYYGYT
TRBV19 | ASNDRFDEQF
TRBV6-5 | ASSYSRVSSYEQY
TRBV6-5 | ASRPDRGPGNTIY
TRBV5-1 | ASSLVQGAAAGELF
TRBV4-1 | ASSPRLGNEQY
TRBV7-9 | ASSLAVGDNEKLF
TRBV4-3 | ASSQEAGASTDTQY
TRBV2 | ASSDRAGANVLT
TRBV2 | ASSVGANVLT
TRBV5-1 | ASSSAPHSDQETQY
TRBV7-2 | ASSPAQGAAYEQY